These T cell receptor beta chains were read from a single sample in a study of blood T cells in healthy people across ages. TCRdb ran MiXCR on the 5' RACE reads and lists one entry per CDR3 protein. Of roughly 2 million distinct CDR3 sequences listed, approximately 50% are singletons. Specimen: blood. Every receptor here comes from a middle-aged woman in good health. Each CDR3 is given with its conserved first and last residue. D genes are given only for firm matches. Clone size, where shown, is once, few, many, or a class for clones that have expanded.

clone_size: .
v_call: TRBV4-1
d_call: .
j_call: TRBJ1-2
cdr3_aa: CASSQVQDWGYTF
cdr3_nt: TGCGCCAGCAGCCAAGTGCAGGATTGGGGCTACACCTTC

clone_size: .
v_call: TRBV9
d_call: .
j_call: TRBJ1-2
cdr3_aa: CASSARQSYGYTF
cdr3_nt: TGTGCCAGCAGCGCTAGACAGAGTTATGGCTACACCTTC

clone_size: .
v_call: TRBV20-1
d_call: .
j_call: TRBJ1-2
cdr3_aa: CSVWAITNYGYTF
cdr3_nt: TGCAGTGTTTGGGCCATAACTAACTATGGCTACACCTTC

clone_size: .
v_call: TRBV20-1
d_call: .
j_call: TRBJ1-6
cdr3_aa: CSASRARQDNSPLHF
cdr3_nt: TGCAGTGCTAGTCGCGCGAGACAGGATAATTCACCCCTCCACTTT

clone_size: .
v_call: TRBV6-4
d_call: TRBD2
j_call: TRBJ2-1
cdr3_aa: CASSDSPSGGADLYNEQFF
cdr3_nt: TGTGCCAGCAGTGACTCGCCTAGCGGGGGGGCCGACTTGTACAATGAGCAGTTCTTC

clone_size: .
v_call: TRBV6-1
d_call: .
j_call: TRBJ2-7
cdr3_aa: CAVMSRTSYEQYF
cdr3_nt: TGTGCCGTGATGAGCAGAACCTCCTACGAGCAGTACTTC

clone_size: .
v_call: TRBV7-9
d_call: TRBD1
j_call: TRBJ1-4
cdr3_aa: CASAGQGNEKLFF
cdr3_nt: TGTGCCAGCGCGGGACAGGGAAATGAAAAACTGTTTTTT

clone_size: .
v_call: TRBV20-1
d_call: .
j_call: TRBJ2-5
cdr3_aa: CSASPLYIGSEQYF
cdr3_nt: TGCAGTGCTAGTCCCCTGTACATAGGGAGTGAGCAGTACTTC

clone_size: .
v_call: TRBV5-1
d_call: TRBD2
j_call: TRBJ2-1
cdr3_aa: CASSITTGTSVDNEQFF
cdr3_nt: TGCGCCAGCAGCATTACTACCGGGACTAGCGTGGACAATGAGCAGTTCTTC

clone_size: .
v_call: TRBV6-6
d_call: TRBD1
j_call: TRBJ2-3
cdr3_aa: CASSYLLGTGSTDTQYF
cdr3_nt: TGTGCCAGCAGTTACTTACTTGGGACAGGGAGCACAGATACGCAGTATTTT

clone_size: .
v_call: TRBV7-8
d_call: TRBD1
j_call: TRBJ2-6
cdr3_aa: CASRVPPGQGLSGANVLTF
cdr3_nt: TGTGCCAGCAGAGTACCACCGGGACAGGGCCTCTCTGGGGCCAACGTCCTGACTTTC

clone_size: .
v_call: TRBV11-1
d_call: .
j_call: TRBJ2-3
cdr3_aa: CASSFFRGPFLSTDTQYF
cdr3_nt: TGTGCCAGCAGCTTTTTCCGTGGCCCGTTTCTCTCCACAGATACGCAGTATTTT

clone_size: few
v_call: TRBV5-1
d_call: .
j_call: TRBJ2-1
cdr3_aa: CASSLPGIPNEQFF
cdr3_nt: TGCGCCAGCAGCCTCCCCGGGATTCCCAATGAGCAGTTCTTC

clone_size: .
v_call: TRBV4-3
d_call: TRBD2
j_call: TRBJ2-7
cdr3_aa: CASSLGTSAYEQYF
cdr3_nt: TGCGCCAGCAGTTTGGGGACTAGCGCCTACGAGCAGTACTTC

clone_size: .
v_call: TRBV7-9
d_call: TRBD1
j_call: TRBJ2-1
cdr3_aa: CASSSRDRGFKEQFF
cdr3_nt: TGTGCCAGCAGCAGCCGGGACAGAGGTTTTAAAGAGCAGTTCTTC

clone_size: .
v_call: TRBV25-1
d_call: TRBD2
j_call: TRBJ2-5
cdr3_aa: CASSEFGLAGFQETQYF
cdr3_nt: TGTGCCAGCAGTGAATTTGGCCTAGCGGGATTCCAAGAGACCCAGTACTTC

clone_size: .
v_call: TRBV20-1
d_call: .
j_call: TRBJ1-2
cdr3_aa: CSARVGTGPYGYTF
cdr3_nt: TGCAGTGCTAGGGTCGGGACGGGACCCTATGGCTACACCTTC

clone_size: .
v_call: TRBV24-1
d_call: .
j_call: TRBJ1-2
cdr3_aa: CATQGRGLNGYTF
cdr3_nt: TGTGCCACCCAAGGAAGGGGGTTGAATGGCTACACCTTC

clone_size: .
v_call: TRBV20-1
d_call: .
j_call: TRBJ2-5
cdr3_aa: CSARTGEQETQYF
cdr3_nt: TGCAGTGCTAGAACCGGGGAGCAAGAGACCCAGTACTTC

clone_size: .
v_call: TRBV27
d_call: TRBD2
j_call: TRBJ2-1
cdr3_aa: CASSLRRGVYNEQFF
cdr3_nt: TGTGCCAGCAGTTTGCGGCGGGGGGTCTACAATGAGCAGTTCTTC

clone_size: .
v_call: TRBV7-9
d_call: .
j_call: TRBJ2-3
cdr3_aa: CASVRGSTDTQYF
cdr3_nt: TGTGCCAGCGTCAGGGGTTCCACAGATACGCAGTATTTT

clone_size: .
v_call: TRBV20-1
d_call: .
j_call: TRBJ2-7
cdr3_aa: CSARWYEQYF
cdr3_nt: TGCAGTGCTCGATGGTACGAGCAGTACTTC

clone_size: .
v_call: TRBV7-2
d_call: .
j_call: TRBJ2-7
cdr3_aa: CASSLELVSYEQYF
cdr3_nt: TGTGCCAGCAGCTTAGAGCTAGTTAGCTACGAGCAGTACTTC

clone_size: .
v_call: TRBV11-2
d_call: .
j_call: TRBJ2-7
cdr3_aa: CASSPDGALFYEQYF
cdr3_nt: TGTGCCAGCAGCCCAGACGGGGCCTTATTCTACGAGCAGTACTTC

clone_size: .
v_call: TRBV13
d_call: .
j_call: TRBJ2-6
cdr3_aa: CTSSLVGANVLTF
cdr3_nt: TGTACCAGCAGCTTAGTCGGGGCCAACGTCCTGACTTTC

clone_size: .
v_call: TRBV27
d_call: .
j_call: TRBJ1-1
cdr3_aa: CASSLSRGLGDTEAFF
cdr3_nt: TGTGCCAGCAGTTTATCGCGGGGTTTGGGTGACACTGAAGCTTTCTTT

clone_size: few
v_call: TRBV7-2
d_call: .
j_call: TRBJ2-1
cdr3_aa: CASSSNRLSYNEQFF
cdr3_nt: TGTGCCAGCAGCTCCAACAGGTTGTCCTACAATGAGCAGTTCTTC

clone_size: few
v_call: TRBV7-2
d_call: TRBD2
j_call: TRBJ2-1
cdr3_aa: CASSLAGGAKYNEQFF
cdr3_nt: TGTGCCAGCAGCTTAGCCGGGGGGGCTAAGTACAATGAGCAGTTCTTC

clone_size: .
v_call: TRBV7-2
d_call: .
j_call: TRBJ2-5
cdr3_aa: CASSSQGTQETQYF
cdr3_nt: TGTGCCAGCAGCTCCCAGGGTACTCAAGAGACCCAGTACTTC